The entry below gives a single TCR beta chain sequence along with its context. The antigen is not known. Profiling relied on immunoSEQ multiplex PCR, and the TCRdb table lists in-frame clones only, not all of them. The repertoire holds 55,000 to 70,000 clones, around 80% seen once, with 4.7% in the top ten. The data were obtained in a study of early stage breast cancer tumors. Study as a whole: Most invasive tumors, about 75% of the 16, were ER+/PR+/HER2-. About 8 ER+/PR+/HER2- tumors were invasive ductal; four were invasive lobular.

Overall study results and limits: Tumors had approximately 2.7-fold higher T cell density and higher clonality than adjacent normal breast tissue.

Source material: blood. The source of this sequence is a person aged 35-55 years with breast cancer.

In nucleotides, the CDR3 is TGCAGCGCCACCGGGACACCGAGCACAGATACGCAGTATTTT. Residues: CSATGTPSTDTQYF. V is TRBV29-1 and J is TRBJ2-3; D is perhaps TRBD1 (6 bases). Germline loops: CDR1 SQVTM, CDR2 ANQGSEA. This CDR3 has 14 residues. V lost 7 bases to trimming and J lost 0 bases, with 14 bases between them.